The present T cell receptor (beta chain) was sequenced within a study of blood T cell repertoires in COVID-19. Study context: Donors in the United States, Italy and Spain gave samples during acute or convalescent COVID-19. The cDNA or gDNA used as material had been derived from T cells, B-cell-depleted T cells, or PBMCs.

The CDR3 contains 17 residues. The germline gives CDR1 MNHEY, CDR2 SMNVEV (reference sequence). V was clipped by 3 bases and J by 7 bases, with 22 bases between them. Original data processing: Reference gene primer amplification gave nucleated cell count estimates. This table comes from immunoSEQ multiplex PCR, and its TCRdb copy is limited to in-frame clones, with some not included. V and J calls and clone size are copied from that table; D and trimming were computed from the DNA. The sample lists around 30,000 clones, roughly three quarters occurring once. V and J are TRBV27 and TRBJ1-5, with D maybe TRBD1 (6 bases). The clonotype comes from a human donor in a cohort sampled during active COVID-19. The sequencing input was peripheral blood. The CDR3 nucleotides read TGTGCCAGCAGTTTCCGGTCTGGATGGGGGCGAGGGCAGCCCCAGCATTTT. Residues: CASSFRSGWGRGQPQHF.